This entry describes one T cell receptor (beta chain). These data belong to a study of blood T cell repertoires in COVID-19. In the study overall: Sites across the United States, Italy and Spain contributed samples from acute and convalescent COVID-19. Nucleic acid was either cDNA or gDNA, and it came from T cells, B-cell-depleted T cells, or PBMCs.

Authors' data handling: Scientists estimated how many nucleated cells there were by amplifying reference gene primers. The table came from immunoSEQ multiplex PCR; TCRdb's copy has only in-frame clones and leaves some out. The V and J calls and the clone size are those of that table, but D and trimming were determined from the DNA. The sample consists of 200,000 to 250,000 clones, roughly nine tenths of them appearing once. The CDR3 spans 15 residues. Deletions cut 6 bases from V and 0 bases from J, with 14 bases between. Germline V gene sequence: CDR1 MDHEN, CDR2 SYDVKM. The chain carries TRBV28 and TRBJ1-2, with TRBD1 as a possible D gene (5 bases). Sequences were obtained from peripheral blood. The TCR sequence derives from a woman aged 18 to 35 who had recovered from COVID-19. The CDR3 here is CASSPIGVSNYGYTF. The CDR3 bases are TGTGCCAGCAGCCCCATAGGGGTATCTAACTATGGCTACACCTTC.